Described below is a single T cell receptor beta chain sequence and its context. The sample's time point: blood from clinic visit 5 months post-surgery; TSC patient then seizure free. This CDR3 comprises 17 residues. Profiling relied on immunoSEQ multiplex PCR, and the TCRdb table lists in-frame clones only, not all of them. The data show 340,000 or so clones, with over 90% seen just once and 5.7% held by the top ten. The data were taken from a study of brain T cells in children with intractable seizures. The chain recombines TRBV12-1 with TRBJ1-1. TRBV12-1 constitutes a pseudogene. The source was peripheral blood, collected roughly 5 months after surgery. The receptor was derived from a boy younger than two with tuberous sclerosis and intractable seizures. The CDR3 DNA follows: TGTGCCAGCAGCTTTGCGCGCATGGGGGATCCGGATACTGAAGCTTTCTTT. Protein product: CASSFARMGDPDTEAFF.